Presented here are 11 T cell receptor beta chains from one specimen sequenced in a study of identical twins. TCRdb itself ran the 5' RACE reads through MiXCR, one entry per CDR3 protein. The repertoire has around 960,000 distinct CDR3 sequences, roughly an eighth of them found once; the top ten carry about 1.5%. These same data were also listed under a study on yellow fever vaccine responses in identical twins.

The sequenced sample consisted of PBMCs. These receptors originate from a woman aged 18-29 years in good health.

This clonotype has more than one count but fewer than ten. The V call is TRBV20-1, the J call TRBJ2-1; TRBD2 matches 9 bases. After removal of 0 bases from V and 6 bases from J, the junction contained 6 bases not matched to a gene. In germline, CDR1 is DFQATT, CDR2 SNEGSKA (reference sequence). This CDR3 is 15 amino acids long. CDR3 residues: CSARDLLAGTNEQFF. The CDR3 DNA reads TGCAGTGCTAGAGACCTTCTAGCGGGGACCAATGAGCAGTTCTTC.

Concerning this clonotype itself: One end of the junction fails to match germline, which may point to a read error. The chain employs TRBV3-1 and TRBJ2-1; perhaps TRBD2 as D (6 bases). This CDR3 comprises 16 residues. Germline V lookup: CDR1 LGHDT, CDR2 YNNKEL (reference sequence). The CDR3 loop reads CASSQAISGSYSEQFF. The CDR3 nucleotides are TGTGCCAGCAGCCAAGCTATAAGCGGGTCCTACAGTGAGCAGTTCTTC.

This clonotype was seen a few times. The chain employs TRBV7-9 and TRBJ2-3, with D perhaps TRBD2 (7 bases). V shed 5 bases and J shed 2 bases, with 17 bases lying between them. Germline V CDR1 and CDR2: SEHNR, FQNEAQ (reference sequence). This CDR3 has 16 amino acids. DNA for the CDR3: TGTGCCAGCAGCCGAGGGCGGGGGCCTTACACAGATACGCAGTATTTT. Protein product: CASSRGRGPYTDTQYF.

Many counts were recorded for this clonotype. The CDR3 sequence: CASSSRTGTNYGYTF. CDR3 DNA: TGTGCCAGCAGTTCCCGGACAGGGACTAACTATGGCTACACCTTC. V is TRBV27 and J is TRBJ1-2, with 8 bases that match TRBD1. The CDR3 totals 15 residues. Per the germline V gene, CDR1 is MNHEY and CDR2 is SMNVEV (reference sequence). Trimming cost V 4 bases and J 0 bases; bases outside gene matches: 4.

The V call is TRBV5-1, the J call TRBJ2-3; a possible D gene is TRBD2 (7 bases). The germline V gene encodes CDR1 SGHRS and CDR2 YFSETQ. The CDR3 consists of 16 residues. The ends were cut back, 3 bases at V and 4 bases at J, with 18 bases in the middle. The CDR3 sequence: CASSSTGGGGADTQYF. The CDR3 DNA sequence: TGCGCCAGCAGCTCCACAGGCGGGGGCGGTGCAGATACGCAGTATTTT.

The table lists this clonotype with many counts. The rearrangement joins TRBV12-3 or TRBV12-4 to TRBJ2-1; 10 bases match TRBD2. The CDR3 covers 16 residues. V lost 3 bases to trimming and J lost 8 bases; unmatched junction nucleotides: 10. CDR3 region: CASSFPSGGAFDEQFF. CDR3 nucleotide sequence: TGTGCCAGCAGTTTTCCCAGCGGGGGGGCCTTCGATGAGCAGTTCTTC.

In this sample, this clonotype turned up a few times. The CDR3 region is CASSRLRTESYGYTF. The CDR3, as DNA: TGTGCCAGCAGTCGGTTAAGAACGGAGAGCTATGGCTACACCTTC. The rearrangement links TRBV12-3 or TRBV12-4 to TRBJ1-2; D is unresolved. This CDR3 is built from 15 residues. The germline V and J ends were trimmed by 5 bases and 4 bases, with 17 bases remaining between them.

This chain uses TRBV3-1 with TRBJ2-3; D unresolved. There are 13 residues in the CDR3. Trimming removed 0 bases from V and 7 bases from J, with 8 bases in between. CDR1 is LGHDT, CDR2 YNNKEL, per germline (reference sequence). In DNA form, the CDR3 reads TGTGCCAGCAGCCAAGAGACCGTGAATACGCAGTATTTT. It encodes CASSQETVNTQYF.

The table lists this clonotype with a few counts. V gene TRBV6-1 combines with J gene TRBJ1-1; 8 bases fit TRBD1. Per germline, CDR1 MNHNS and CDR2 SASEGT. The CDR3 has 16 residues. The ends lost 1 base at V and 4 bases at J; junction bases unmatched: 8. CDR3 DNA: TGTGCCAGCAGTGAAGGGCCAGGGGGCTTGGGCACTGAAGCTTTCTTT. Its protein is CASSEGPGGLGTEAFF.

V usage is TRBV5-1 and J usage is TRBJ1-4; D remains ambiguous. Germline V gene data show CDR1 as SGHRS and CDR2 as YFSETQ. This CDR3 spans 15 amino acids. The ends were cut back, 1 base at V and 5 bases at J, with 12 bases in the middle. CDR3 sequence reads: CASSLNPGGNEKLFF. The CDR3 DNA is TGCGCCAGCAGCTTGAATCCAGGCGGAAATGAAAAACTGTTTTTT.

Written as DNA, the CDR3 is TGCAGTGCAAGCCCGGGACACATTAATGAAAAACTGTTTTTT. This translates into CSASPGHINEKLFF. V usage is TRBV20-1 and J usage is TRBJ1-4; tentatively, D is TRBD1 (6 bases). Germline lookup yields CDR1 DFQATT and CDR2 SNEGSKA (reference sequence). The length of the CDR3 is 14 residues. With 6 bases removed from V and 4 bases from J, the gap between germline ends came to 15 bases.